The entry below describes one T cell receptor beta chain. No antigen is known for it. It has no much larger one-base neighbor in the sample; base qualities were not kept. CDR1 and CDR2 were assigned from the germline V gene as SNHLY and FYNNEI. The V end loses 3 bases and the J end loses 0 bases, and a stretch of 12 bases separates them. The CDR3 contains 17 residues, cysteine and phenylalanine counted. The read is trimmed to its CDR3 DNA, 51 bases read in frame from base 1. What the time point label conveys for this sample: baseline before first vaccination. Vaccinee samples came from UK trials COV001 and COV002, including a single-blind randomized controlled phase 2/3 trial of AZD1222 (ChAdOx1 nCoV-19) in healthy adults. For TCRbeta chain sequencing, PBMC samples were collected from trial participants at day 0 and at day 28 after the second dose. The CDR3 regions of human TCRbeta chains were analyzed by immunosequencing. Per the source publication's procedure: TCRs in the repertoires were compared against a reference library of SARS-CoV-2-specific TCRs that had been generated with the MIRA antigen-specificity platform. Breadth was defined as the fraction of unique TCRs that were SARS-CoV-2-associated, and depth was defined as the fraction of total T cells that were SARS-CoV-2-associated. Each spike-specific TCR was assigned to its reactive spike region and to a CD4 or CD8 class using the MIRA data. Log10-transformed breadth and depth values were compared by one-way ANOVA with Sidak's multiple comparisons tests. TCRdb obtained this table from immuneACCESS and retained in-frame rearrangements with V and J assigned. These tables miss some clones; where compared with another copy, unresolved V genes account for less than half of the shortfall, and the remainder is unexplained. The V and J calls and the clone size are those of that table, but D and trimming were determined from the DNA. The sample yields roughly 150,000 clones; more than 70% were counted once. Roughly 2% of the sample comes from the top ten.

The sample is drawn from a study of T cell responses to AZD1222 COVID-19 vaccine (dated by TCRdb to the early 2020s). With regard to the full study: AZD1222 recipients whose second dose came at about 4 weeks and those whose second dose came at about 12 weeks were combined into one group, since spike-specific TCR depth and breadth did not differ between the two schedules. Trial participants were enrolled by age into 18-55, 56-69 and 70-plus year subgroups, with roughly 160, 29 and 62 TCR-sequenced participants respectively. A total of 230 to 250 trial participants underwent TCR sequencing, of whom nearly 210 received two doses of AZD1222 and some 26 received two doses of the MenACWY control vaccine. What the work shows at the level of the full study, not this receptor alone: In the small 56-69-year group, the increase in depth fell short of significance, most likely because of low power. A significant rise in spike-specific TCR breadth and depth was observed after two AZD1222 doses relative to day 0 and relative to MenACWY recipients. Only five or six AZD1222 recipients were SARS-CoV-2 seropositive at baseline, limiting conclusions about previously exposed vaccinees. CD4 TCRs associated with the vaccine covered the entire spike protein, and the dominant responses were in regions 160-218 and 743-854. Participants were mostly white British and included more females than males, and it was suggested by the authors that clonal diversity may have been underestimated. Nearly half of unique spike-specific TCRs reportedly recognized epitopes outside regions mutated in the B.1.351 and B.1.1.7 variants. No day 14 peak-response samples were available, so repertoires were characterized only after the peak T cell response.

The sequencing here drew on peripheral blood, taken on day 0 of AZD1222 vaccination. The TCR sequence derives from an adult in good health. The chain is assembled from TRBV2 and TRBJ2-6, with no confident D gene call. The CDR3 protein: CASSEGRRPSGANVLTF. The base sequence is TGTGCCAGCAGTGAGGGCCGACGGCCCTCTGGGGCCAACGTCCTGACTTTC. When the CDR3 is completed using the reference TRBV2 and TRBJ2-6 genes on either side, the full variable domain is EPEVTQTPSHQVTQMGQEVILRCVPISNHLYFYWYRQILGQKVEFLVSFYNNEISEKSEIFDDQFSVERPDGSNFTLKIRSTKLEDSAMYFCASSEGRRPSGANVLTFGAGSRLTVL.